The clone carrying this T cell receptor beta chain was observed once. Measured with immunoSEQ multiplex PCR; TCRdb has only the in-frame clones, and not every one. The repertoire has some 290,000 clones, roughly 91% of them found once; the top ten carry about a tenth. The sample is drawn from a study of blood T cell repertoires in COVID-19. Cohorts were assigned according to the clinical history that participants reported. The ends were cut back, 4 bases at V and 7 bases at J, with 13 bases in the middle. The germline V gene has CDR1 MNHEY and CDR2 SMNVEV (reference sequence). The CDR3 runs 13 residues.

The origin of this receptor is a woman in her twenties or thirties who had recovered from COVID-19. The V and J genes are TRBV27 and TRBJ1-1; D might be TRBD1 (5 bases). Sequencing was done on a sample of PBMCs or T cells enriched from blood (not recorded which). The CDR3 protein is CASSSLGGNEAFF. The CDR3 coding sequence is TGTGCCAGCAGTTCTCTCGGGGGTAATGAAGCTTTCTTT.